This entry is about one T cell receptor beta chain. The data are from a study of Ad26.COV2.S vaccination and SARS-CoV-2 variants. On the study more broadly: Once or twice, 56 days apart, Ad26.COV2.S was delivered intramuscularly.

V lost 11 bases and J 3 bases, leaving 19 bases between the germline ends. Germline CDR1 reads ENHRY; CDR2 reads SYGVKD. This CDR3 has 14 residues. Treatment described: roughly 18 received Ad26.COV2.S at low or high dose, single or two shots; about 5 received placebo; per-sample allocation not given. All samples were drawn on day 63, counting from the first vaccine or placebo injection. Based in Boston, the donor was an adult of 18-55 years. Sequencing was performed with immunoSEQ multiplex PCR; in TCRdb, only in-frame clones are kept and a portion is missing. Of 350,000 to 600,000 clones in the sample, about 88% were seen once.

The sample in question was peripheral blood, obtained in a trial of Ad26.COV2.S vaccine versus placebo. The sequence came from a person aged 18-65 years who received the Ad26.COV2.S COVID-19 vaccine or a placebo. The chain combines TRBV10-3 with TRBJ1-1; possible D gene TRBD1, 6 bases. The CDR3 nucleotides are TGTGCCCATGGGGCAGGGGTGGGTGACACTGAAGCTTTCTTT. It encodes CAHGAGVGDTEAFF.